In its sample, the clone carrying this T cell receptor (beta chain) was seen many times. These data originate in a study of regulatory T cells in long-lasting Graves disease. CDR3-region Arm-PCR and iRepertoire HTBI primers produced the TCR beta libraries. TCRdb itself ran the multiplex PCR reads through MiXCR, one entry per CDR3 protein. The profile shows 550,000 or so distinct CDR3 sequences, about 12% of them singletons. Described time point: newly diagnosed GD, antithyroid drugs for less than 3 months. From PBMCs, RNA was extracted and then used to make the TCR library. Germline lookup yields CDR1 MNHEY and CDR2 SMNVEV (reference sequence). This CDR3 has 16 residues. V dropped 7 bases and J dropped 13; count of bases not matched to a gene: 22. The sample was also linked to a second study, of T cells in Graves' hyperthyroidism and ophthalmopathy. That work contributes: First-round RT-PCR targeting the TCR CDR3 was performed with the HTBI primer set.

This TCR came from a woman aged 25 to 39 with Graves disease. The sample consisted of peripheral blood mononuclear cells (PBMCs), taken at new diagnosis, from a patient treated with antithyroid drugs. The chain is built from TRBV27 and TRBJ2-1, with TRBD2 identical over 7 bases. The CDR3 sequence: CASTSLATSSTREQFF. CDR3 DNA: TGTGCCAGCACATCGCTGGCGACTAGCTCAACGCGGGAACAGTTCTTC.